This TCR beta chain was recorded in a study of cytomegalovirus exposure and HLA in healthy donors. Overall study: Prior work identified some 120 million unique TCR beta sequences in some 200 million T cells.

The PCR ran on 60 Vbeta and 13 Jbeta primers. Assay: immunoSEQ multiplex PCR; the TCRdb copy retains only in-frame clones and omits some. Of about 150,000 clones listed, just under 75% were seen once; the top ten hold 1.5% to 2%. CDR1 is SQVTM, CDR2 ANQGSEA, per germline. This CDR3 is 15 amino acids long. V lost 6 bases, J lost 0 bases, and 9 bases stayed unmatched. The clonotype originates from a woman aged 18-30 years in good health and CMV-seronegative. Sequenced: PBMCs. This chain joins TRBV29-1 and TRBJ1-1; 8 bases line up with TRBD1. In DNA, the CDR3 is TGCAGCGTGGGGGACAGGAGTTTTATGAACACTGAAGCTTTCTTT. Translation: CSVGDRSFMNTEAFF.